This T cell receptor (beta chain) was obtained from a study of T-cell memory formation after mild COVID-19. The study's findings and limits: Later expanders leaned CD4+, whereas day 15 to 85 contracting clones were balanced CD4/CD8. Some SARS-CoV-2-responding clones were already detected in memory before infection.

Constant-segment primers and 5'RACE yielded cDNA libraries for TCR alpha and TCR beta, each carrying sample barcodes and UMIs. TCRdb ran MiXCR on the 5' RACE reads and lists one entry per CDR3 protein. The sample lists 580,000 or so distinct CDR3 sequences, around 16% occurring once. Of note for this clonotype: Its antigen is as yet unknown.

V was shortened by 5 bases and J by 2 bases, with 18 bases between the two germline ends. The germline CDR1 and CDR2 sequences are SEHNR and FQNEAQ (reference sequence). The CDR3 length is 16 residues. Sequenced sample: PBMCs or a T cell subset sorted from them (not recorded which). V usage is TRBV7-9 and J usage is TRBJ2-5; weak D call: TRBD2 (7 bases). The sequence came from an adult woman who had mild COVID-19 (a few samples of this study predate the infection). Cell type and time point are not known. The CDR3 is CASSQSRGALQETQYF. DNA of the CDR3: TGTGCCAGCAGCCAGTCTCGGGGGGCCCTACAAGAGACCCAGTACTTC.